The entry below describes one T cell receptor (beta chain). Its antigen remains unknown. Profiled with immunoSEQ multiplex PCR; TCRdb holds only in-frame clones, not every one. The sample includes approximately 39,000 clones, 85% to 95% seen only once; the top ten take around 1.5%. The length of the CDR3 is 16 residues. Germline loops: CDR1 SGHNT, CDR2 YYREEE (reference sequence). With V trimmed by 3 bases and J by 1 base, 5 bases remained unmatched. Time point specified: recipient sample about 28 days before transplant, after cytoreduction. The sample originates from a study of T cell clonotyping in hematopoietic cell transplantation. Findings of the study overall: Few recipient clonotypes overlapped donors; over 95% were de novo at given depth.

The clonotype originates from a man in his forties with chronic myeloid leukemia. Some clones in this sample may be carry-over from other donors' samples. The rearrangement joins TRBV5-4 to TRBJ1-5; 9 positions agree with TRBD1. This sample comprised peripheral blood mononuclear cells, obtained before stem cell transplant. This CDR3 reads CASSSTGQGSNQPQHF. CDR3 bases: TGTGCCAGCAGCTCCACGGGACAGGGAAGCAATCAGCCCCAGCATTTT.